This T cell receptor (beta chain) was sequenced during a study of blood T cell repertoires in COVID-19. As for the study in general: Material from acute and convalescent COVID-19 was sourced from the United States, Italy and Spain.

Participants, 18 to 89 years old, spanned around 26 US areas. Researchers sorted participants into cohorts using their self-reported clinical history. In the original workflow: From reference gene primer amplification, estimates of nucleated cell counts were derived. Sequenced by immunoSEQ multiplex PCR; TCRdb stores in-frame clones only, minus some. That table furnishes V, J and clone size, whereas the DNA furnished D and trimming. Of about 260,000 clones in the sample, roughly nine tenths were seen once. The CDR3 loop spans 15 amino acids. J was trimmed by 2 bases and V by 3 bases; bases with no gene match: 7. Germline V gives CDR1 SGHKS, CDR2 YYEKEE (reference sequence).

The rearrangement joins TRBV5-5 to TRBJ2-7; TRBD1 aligns across 8 bases. The sequence was collected from a woman aged 18-29 years who had recovered from COVID-19. The sample comprised PBMCs or T cells enriched from blood (not recorded which). The CDR3 spells CASSWTGKFPYEQYF. The CDR3 coding sequence is TGTGCCAGCAGCTGGACAGGGAAGTTTCCCTACGAGCAGTACTTC.